This T cell receptor beta chain was captured in a study of cytomegalovirus exposure and HLA in healthy donors. Study-wide points: A later analysis linked a missense variant in DCLRE1C to the trimming of TCR beta V and J genes. There were reportedly fewer N-insertions in an Asian-associated ancestry cluster than the roughly 670-donor mean, in a later analysis. Most likely, a cluster of highly shared sequence variants arose as a sequencing artifact.

With 4 bases removed from V and 5 bases from J, the gap between germline ends came to 12 bases. The CDR3 is made up of 13 amino acids. Germline loops: CDR1 SGHDT, CDR2 YYEEEE. Researchers ran the PCR with 60 Vbeta and 13 Jbeta primers. Sequenced by immunoSEQ multiplex PCR; TCRdb stores in-frame clones only, minus some. The listing contains 150,000 or so clones. To note about this clone: What it recognizes is unknown.

The receptor was derived from a woman between 50 and 59 years old in good health and CMV-seronegative. The chain couples TRBV5-6 to TRBJ1-1; possibly TRBD1 for D (5 bases). The sequenced sample consisted of PBMCs. CDR3 sequence: CASSPWGGTEAFF. In DNA, the CDR3 is TGTGCCAGCAGCCCCTGGGGGGGGACTGAAGCTTTCTTT.